One and the same sample provided the 29 T cell receptor beta chains below, sequenced in a study of blood T cell repertoires in COVID-19. Generated by immunoSEQ multiplex PCR, the TCRdb table keeps only in-frame clones and is missing some. The sample includes 200,000 or so clones, 80% to 90% of them seen just once. The material sequenced was peripheral blood. These receptors were collected from a man between 45 and 60 years old who had recovered from COVID-19.

The chain employs TRBV9 and TRBJ1-2, with 8 bases identical to TRBD1. This CDR3 region has 17 residues. With V trimmed by 3 bases and J by 6 bases, 16 bases remained unmatched. The germline gives CDR1 SGDLS, CDR2 YYNGEE. The CDR3: CASSARGDRIFVDGYTF. Written as DNA, the CDR3 is TGTGCCAGCAGCGCCCGCGGGGACAGGATATTTGTGGATGGCTACACCTTC.

The genes are TRBV13 and TRBJ1-6; unclear D gene. Trimming stripped 6 bases from V and 1 base from J, with 4 bases between. This CDR3 has 13 residues. Germline-derived CDR1 and CDR2 are PRHDT and FYEKMQ (reference sequence). The CDR3 DNA is TGTGCCAGCAGGAGGTCCTATAATTCACCCCTCCACTTT. This codes for CASRRSYNSPLHF.

The chain joins TRBV19 to TRBJ2-1, with 13 nucleotides matching TRBD2. The CDR3 extends over 16 amino acids. Germline values: CDR1 LNHDA, CDR2 SQIVND (reference sequence). The V segment lost 4 bases and the J segment 5 bases; nucleotides outside the gene matches: 5. CDR3 region: CASSSYGLAGDNEQFF. The DNA for the CDR3 is TGTGCCAGTAGTAGCTACGGACTAGCGGGAGACAATGAGCAGTTCTTC.

This chain connects TRBV19 to TRBJ2-3; 9 nucleotides match TRBD1. Germline V gene lookup returns CDR1 LNHDA and CDR2 SQIVND (reference sequence). The V segment lost 3 bases and the J segment 7 bases; nucleotides outside the gene matches: 8. The CDR3 loop spans 15 amino acids. The CDR3 is CASSIFGTGKYTQYF. CDR3 sequence (DNA): TGTGCCAGTAGTATCTTTGGGACAGGGAAATATACGCAGTATTTT.

The V gene is TRBV5-1, the J gene TRBJ1-1; 9 nucleotides match TRBD1. Germline CDR1 reads SGHRS; CDR2 reads YFSETQ. There are 16 residues in the CDR3. Losses at the gene ends were 0 bases for V and 6 bases for J; bases not matched to a gene: 9. CDR3 nucleotides: TGCGCCAGCAGCTTGGGGCCGGGACAGGGTTTCCCTGAAGCTTTCTTT. This translates into CASSLGPGQGFPEAFF.

The chain has TRBV9 and TRBJ2-7, with D maybe TRBD1 (6 bases). Germline assignment: CDR1 SGDLS and CDR2 YYNGEE. The CDR3 consists of 15 residues. V was cut by 4 bases and J by 6 bases, with 20 bases left in between. The CDR3 sequence is CASSKRQATQGEQYF. The CDR3 coding sequence is TGTGCCAGCAGCAAAAGACAGGCCACCCAGGGCGAGCAGTACTTC.

The chain uses TRBV10-3 and TRBJ2-7; D might be TRBD1 (5 bases). Looked up from germline, CDR1 is ENHRY and CDR2 is SYGVKD. V was trimmed by 4 bases and J by 5 bases, leaving 15 bases between them. This CDR3 is built from 14 residues. The CDR3 region is CAISGLRQIDEQYF. CDR3 DNA sequence: TGTGCCATCAGTGGCCTCAGACAGATAGACGAGCAGTACTTC.

J is TRBJ2-1 and V is TRBV18; D is perhaps TRBD2 (5 bases). The CDR3 consists of 13 residues. The V gene's germline CDR1 is KGHSH and CDR2 LQKENI. V shed 0 bases and J shed 12 bases, with 12 bases lying between them. The CDR3 is CASSPPAGVGQFF. CDR3 bases: TGTGCCAGCTCACCACCGGCCGGGGTTGGGCAGTTCTTC.

The chain carries TRBV15 and TRBJ2-7; D possibly corresponds to TRBD1 (6 bases). In germline, CDR1 is LNHNV, CDR2 YYDKDF (reference sequence). The CDR3 consists of 16 residues. Trimming pared 0 bases from V and 3 bases from J, leaving 15 bases between. The CDR3 nucleotides are TGTGCCACCAGCAGAGATAGGCCGGGCAGGGGCTACGAGCAGTACTTC. Translating it yields CATSRDRPGRGYEQYF.

This chain connects TRBV6-5 to TRBJ2-4, with TRBD2 as a possible D gene (5 bases). V lost 6 bases and J lost 9, with 15 bases in between. The length of the CDR3 is 13 residues. In germline, CDR1 is MNHEY, CDR2 SVGAGI. This CDR3 reads CASRGPGSAIQYF. As DNA, the CDR3 is TGTGCCAGCAGAGGTCCGGGGTCAGCCATTCAGTACTTC.

The V call is TRBV10-3, the J call TRBJ2-3, with 14 bases matching TRBD2. CDR1 is ENHRY and CDR2 is SYGVKD in the germline V gene. This CDR3 is 20 amino acids long. The V gene end was trimmed by 7 bases and the J gene end by 0 bases; junction bases not matched to a gene: 15. The CDR3 DNA follows: TGTGCCATCAATTTTGGGACTAGCGGGGGCACCGACTTTAGCACAGATACGCAGTATTTT. Translating it yields CAINFGTSGGTDFSTDTQYF.

The J gene is TRBJ2-3, the V gene TRBV6-5, with D maybe TRBD1 (6 bases). There are 12 residues in the CDR3. The ends were cut back, 2 bases at V and 8 bases at J, with 8 bases in the middle. From germline, CDR1 is MNHEY and CDR2 SVGAGI. The CDR3 reads CASSYVGGTQYF. The CDR3 region has the DNA TGTGCCAGCAGTTACGTAGGGGGTACGCAGTATTTT.

This chain joins TRBV11-2 and TRBJ2-1; maybe TRBD2 (6 bases). Trimming stripped 1 base from V and 0 bases from J, with 7 bases between. This CDR3 is 15 amino acids long. Germline V gene sequence: CDR1 SGHAT, CDR2 FQNNGV. CDR3 residues: CASSLVADSYNEQFF. The CDR3 nucleotides read TGTGCCAGCAGCTTAGTAGCGGACTCCTACAATGAGCAGTTCTTC.

The chain has TRBV27 and TRBJ2-3; perhaps TRBD2 as D (6 bases). V gave up 4 bases and J gave up 10 bases, with 15 bases separating them. Germline CDR1 MNHEY, CDR2 SMNVEV (reference sequence). This CDR3 has 13 residues. CDR3 DNA: TGTGCCAGCAGTTCCATACCACTAGCTCCGCAGTATTTT. Amino acids: CASSSIPLAPQYF.

CDR3 sequence: CASSLSRTSGTRSYEQYF. The CDR3 DNA is TGTGCCAGCAGCCTAAGTAGGACTAGCGGGACCCGCTCCTACGAGCAGTACTTC. The chain employs TRBV7-2 and TRBJ2-7; 12 nucleotides agree with TRBD2. The germline V gene encodes CDR1 SGHTA and CDR2 FQGNSA. V lost 5 bases to trimming and J lost 0 bases; unmatched junction nucleotides: 11. The CDR3 has 18 amino acids.

The sample holds one count of this clone. This sequence joins TRBV28 and TRBJ1-6; the match to TRBD1 covers 7 bases. Germline CDR1 reads MDHEN; CDR2 reads SYDVKM. The J segment lost 9 bases and the V segment lost 6 bases, leaving 8 bases of the junction unmatched. CDR3 size: 14 residues. The CDR3 spells CASSQGQFTSPLHF. The CDR3 bases are TGTGCCAGCAGCCAGGGACAGTTTACTTCACCCCTCCACTTT.

The chain employs TRBV25-1 and TRBJ1-2; TRBD1 aligns across 9 bases. From germline, CDR1 is MGHDK and CDR2 SYGVNS. V lost 0 bases and J lost 4; bases outside the gene matches: 9. There are 17 residues in the CDR3. The CDR3 loop reads CASSEYGPTGGFYGYTF. The CDR3 bases are TGTGCCAGCAGTGAATATGGTCCTACAGGGGGCTTCTATGGCTACACCTTC.

The chain links TRBV5-8 to TRBJ1-6; the match to TRBD1 covers 9 bases. Looked up from germline, CDR1 is SGHTS and CDR2 is YDEGEE. The CDR3 has 16 residues. Trimming took 4 bases from V and 7 from J; bases not matched to a gene: 9. The CDR3: CASSQTGGEPNSPLHF. The DNA for the CDR3 is TGTGCCAGCAGCCAGACAGGGGGAGAACCCAATTCACCCCTCCACTTT.

V and J are TRBV18 and TRBJ2-3, with D unresolved. Trimming cost V 3 bases and J 0 bases, with 7 bases left between them. Germline V CDR1 and CDR2: KGHSH, LQKENI. The CDR3 length is 14 residues. CDR3 nucleotides: TGTGCCAGCTCACCTCTAGTTAGCACAGATACGCAGTATTTT. It yields the protein CASSPLVSTDTQYF.

The V and J genes are TRBV28 and TRBJ1-5; a weak D match, TRBD1 (6 bases). Trimming shortened V by 7 bases and J by 1 base, and 11 bases separated the two germline ends. Germline V CDR1 and CDR2: MDHEN, SYDVKM. This CDR3 spans 14 amino acids. The CDR3 nucleotides are TGTGCCAGCACCGGGGGGCTGAGCAATCAGCCCCAGCATTTT. As protein: CASTGGLSNQPQHF.

The chain uses TRBV18 and TRBJ2-5; D might be TRBD1 (5 bases). The CDR3 is 17 amino acids. With 3 bases removed from V and 2 bases from J, the gap between germline ends came to 19 bases. The germline V gene encodes CDR1 KGHSH and CDR2 LQKENI. This CDR3 reads CASSPSRALRGQETQYF. The CDR3 DNA sequence: TGTGCCAGCTCACCCTCCCGGGCTCTTAGGGGTCAAGAGACCCAGTACTTC. The whole variable domain, remainder taken from reference TRBV18 and TRBJ2-5, is NAGVMQNPRHLVRRRGQEARLRCSPMKGHSHVYWYRQLPEEGLKFMVYLQKENIIDESGMPKERFSAEFPKEGPSILRIQQVVRGDSAAYFCASSPSRALRGQETQYFGPGTRLLVL.

J is TRBJ2-7 and V is TRBV3-1 (or the pseudogene TRBV3-2); 8 bases fit TRBD2. V lost 4 bases and J lost 2; bases outside the gene matches: 4. Germline-derived CDR1 and CDR2 are LGHDT and YNNKEL (reference sequence). The CDR3 contains 14 residues. Here the CDR3 DNA reads TGTGCCAGCAGCCCGGGACTAGGGACCTACGAGCAGTACTTC. This codes for CASSPGLGTYEQYF.

A few counts support this clone. The rearrangement joins TRBV7-6 to TRBJ2-7; D may be TRBD1 (5 bases). V lost 1 base and J 7 bases, leaving 17 bases between the germline ends. CDR3 length equals 15 residues. The V gene's germline CDR1 is SGHVS and CDR2 FNYEAQ. The CDR3 sequence: CASSLEAVGQGEQYF. In DNA form, the CDR3 reads TGTGCCAGCAGCTTAGAGGCTGTGGGGCAGGGTGAGCAGTACTTC.

The sample holds a few counts of this clone. The chain uses TRBV5-1 and TRBJ2-1; 10 bases align to TRBD2. V lost 0 bases, J lost 3 bases, and 3 bases stayed unmatched. Germline-derived CDR1 and CDR2 are SGHRS and YFSETQ. The CDR3 has 16 amino acids. The CDR3 DNA reads TGCGCCAGCAGCTTGGCGTCTAGCGGGGGCTACAATGAGCAGTTCTTC. This gives the protein CASSLASSGGYNEQFF.

The chain uses TRBV2 and TRBJ2-7; TRBD1 aligns across 8 bases. V gave up 7 bases and J gave up 0 bases; unmatched junction bases: 5. CDR1 is SNHLY and CDR2 is FYNNEI in the germline V gene. CDR3 length: 14 residues. The CDR3 reads CASKQGVPSYEQYF. The CDR3 DNA follows: TGTGCCAGCAAACAGGGGGTCCCCTCCTACGAGCAGTACTTC.

The chain has TRBV2 and TRBJ1-5; D gene unclear. Germline V gene data show CDR1 as SNHLY and CDR2 as FYNNEI. This CDR3 contains 15 residues. The V gene lost 1 base and the J gene lost 2 bases, with 9 bases spanning the gap. The CDR3 loop reads CASSEVRGRNQPQHF. CDR3 coding DNA: TGTGCCAGCAGTGAAGTTCGGGGTCGCAATCAGCCCCAGCATTTT.

The V call is TRBV7-2, the J call TRBJ2-1, with TRBD2 matching 11 bases. The germline V gene encodes CDR1 SGHTA and CDR2 FQGNSA. V dropped 6 bases and J dropped 9; count of bases not matched to a gene: 13. This CDR3 has 16 residues. The CDR3 sequence: CASSPPGLAGGLEQFF. CDR3 sequence (DNA): TGTGCCAGCAGTCCCCCGGGGCTAGCGGGAGGACTTGAGCAGTTCTTC.

The DNA of the CDR3 is TGTGCCACCAGCAGTCACAGAACAGAGTTAACAGATACGCAGTATTTT. As protein: CATSSHRTELTDTQYF. The chain recombines TRBV15 with TRBJ2-3; unclear D gene. Germline V gene lookup returns CDR1 LNHNV and CDR2 YYDKDF (reference sequence). The CDR3 contains 16 residues. Trimming shortened V by 3 bases and J by 3 bases, and 16 bases separated the two germline ends.

This clone showed up just a few times. The chain carries TRBV4-1 and TRBJ1-2, with 7 nucleotides matching TRBD1. The length of the CDR3 is 15 residues. From germline, CDR1 is MGHRA and CDR2 YSYEKL. The ends lost 1 base at V and 5 bases at J; junction bases unmatched: 7. For the CDR3, the DNA is TGCGCCAGCAGCCAAGTAGGGGGCCCGGAGTATGGCTACACCTTC. This gives the protein CASSQVGGPEYGYTF.